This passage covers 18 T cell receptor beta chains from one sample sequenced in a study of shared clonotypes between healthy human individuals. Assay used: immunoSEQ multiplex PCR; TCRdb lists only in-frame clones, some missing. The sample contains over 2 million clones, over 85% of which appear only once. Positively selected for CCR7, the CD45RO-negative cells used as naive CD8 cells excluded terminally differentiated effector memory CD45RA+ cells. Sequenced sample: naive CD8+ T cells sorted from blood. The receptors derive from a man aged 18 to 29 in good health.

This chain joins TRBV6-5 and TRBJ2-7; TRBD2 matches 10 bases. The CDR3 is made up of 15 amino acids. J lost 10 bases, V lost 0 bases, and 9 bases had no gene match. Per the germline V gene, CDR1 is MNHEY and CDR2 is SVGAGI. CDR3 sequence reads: CASSYSVTSGEAQYF. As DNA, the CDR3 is TGTGCCAGCAGTTACTCTGTCACTAGCGGGGAGGCCCAGTACTTC.

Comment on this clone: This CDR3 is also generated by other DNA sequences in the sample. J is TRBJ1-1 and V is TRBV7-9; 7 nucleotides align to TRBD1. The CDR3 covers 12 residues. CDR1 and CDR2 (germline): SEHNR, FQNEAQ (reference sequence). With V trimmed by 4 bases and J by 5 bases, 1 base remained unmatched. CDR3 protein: CASSSQGTEAFF. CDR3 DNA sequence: TGTGCCAGCAGCTCACAGGGGACTGAAGCTTTCTTT.

CDR3 sequence: CASSHVSDTQYF. CDR3 nucleotides: TGTGCCAGCAGTCATGTAAGCGATACGCAGTATTTT. J is TRBJ2-3 and V is TRBV6-1, with D unresolved. In germline, CDR1 is MNHNS, CDR2 SASEGT. The V gene lost 5 bases and the J gene lost 6 bases, with 9 bases spanning the gap. The CDR3 is made up of 12 amino acids.

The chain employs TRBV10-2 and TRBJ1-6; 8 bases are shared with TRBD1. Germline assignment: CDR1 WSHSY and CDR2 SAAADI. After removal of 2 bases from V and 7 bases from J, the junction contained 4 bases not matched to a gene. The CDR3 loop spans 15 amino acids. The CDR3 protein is CASSETRTGNSPLHF. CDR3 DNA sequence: TGCGCCAGCAGTGAGACGAGGACAGGGAATTCACCCCTCCACTTT.

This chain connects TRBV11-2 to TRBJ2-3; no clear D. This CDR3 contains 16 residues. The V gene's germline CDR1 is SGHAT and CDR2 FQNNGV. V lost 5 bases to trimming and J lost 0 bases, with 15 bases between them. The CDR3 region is CASSPLVGSSTDTQYF. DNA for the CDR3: TGTGCCAGCAGCCCCCTAGTAGGGTCGAGCACAGATACGCAGTATTTT.

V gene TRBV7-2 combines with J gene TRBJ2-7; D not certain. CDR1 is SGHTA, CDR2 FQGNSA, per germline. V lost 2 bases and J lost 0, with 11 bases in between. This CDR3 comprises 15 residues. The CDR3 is CASSLFGGSSYEQYF. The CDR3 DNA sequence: TGTGCCAGCAGCTTATTCGGCGGTAGCTCCTACGAGCAGTACTTC.

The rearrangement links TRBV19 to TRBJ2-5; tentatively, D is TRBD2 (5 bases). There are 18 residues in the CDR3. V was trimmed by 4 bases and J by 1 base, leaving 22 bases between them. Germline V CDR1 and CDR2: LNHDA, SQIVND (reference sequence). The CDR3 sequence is CASSTAEGTPYVQETQYF. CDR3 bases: TGTGCCAGTAGTACGGCCGAGGGCACCCCGTATGTCCAAGAGACCCAGTACTTC.

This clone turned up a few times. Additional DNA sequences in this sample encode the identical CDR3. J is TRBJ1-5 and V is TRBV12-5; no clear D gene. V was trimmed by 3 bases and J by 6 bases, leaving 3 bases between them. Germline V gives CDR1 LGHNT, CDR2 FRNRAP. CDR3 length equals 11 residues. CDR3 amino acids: CASGFGQPQHF. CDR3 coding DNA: TGTGCTAGTGGTTTTGGTCAGCCCCAGCATTTT.

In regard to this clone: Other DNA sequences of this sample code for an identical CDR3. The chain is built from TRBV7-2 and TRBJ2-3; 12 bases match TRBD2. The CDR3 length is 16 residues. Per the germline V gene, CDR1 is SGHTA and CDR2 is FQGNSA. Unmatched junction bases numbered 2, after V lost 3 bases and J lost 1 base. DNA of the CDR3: TGTGCCAGCAGCTTTTGGACTAGCGGGGGCACAGATACGCAGTATTTT. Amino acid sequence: CASSFWTSGGTDTQYF.

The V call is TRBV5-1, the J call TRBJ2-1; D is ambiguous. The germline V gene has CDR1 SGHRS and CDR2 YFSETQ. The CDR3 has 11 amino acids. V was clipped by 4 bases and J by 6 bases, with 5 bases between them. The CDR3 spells CASSMFNEQFF. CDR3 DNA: TGCGCCAGCAGCATGTTCAATGAGCAGTTCTTC.

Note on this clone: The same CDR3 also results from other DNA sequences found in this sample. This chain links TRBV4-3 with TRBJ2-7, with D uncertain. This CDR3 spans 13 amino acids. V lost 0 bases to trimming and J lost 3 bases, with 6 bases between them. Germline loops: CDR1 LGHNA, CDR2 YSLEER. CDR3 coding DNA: TGCGCCAGCAGCCAAGACCTCTACTACGAGCAGTACTTC. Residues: CASSQDLYYEQYF.

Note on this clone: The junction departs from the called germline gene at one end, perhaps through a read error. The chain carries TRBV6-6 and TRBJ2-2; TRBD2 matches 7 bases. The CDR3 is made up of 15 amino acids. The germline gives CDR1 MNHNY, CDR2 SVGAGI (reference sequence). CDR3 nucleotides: TGTACCAGCAGTCTTACAAGGGAGGGCACCGGGGAGCTGTTTTTT. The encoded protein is CTSSLTREGTGELFF.

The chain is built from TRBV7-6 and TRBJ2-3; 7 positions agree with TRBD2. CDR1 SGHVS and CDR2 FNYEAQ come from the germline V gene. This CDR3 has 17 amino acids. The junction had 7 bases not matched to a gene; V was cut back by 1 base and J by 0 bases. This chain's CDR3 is CASSLDPAGFSTDTQYF. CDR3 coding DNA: TGTGCCAGCAGCTTAGACCCAGCGGGGTTTAGCACAGATACGCAGTATTTT.

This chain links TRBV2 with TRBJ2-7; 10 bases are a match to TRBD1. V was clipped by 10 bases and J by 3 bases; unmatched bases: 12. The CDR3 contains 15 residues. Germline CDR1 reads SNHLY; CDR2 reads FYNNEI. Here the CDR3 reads CAISPRTGGIYEQYF. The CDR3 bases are TGTGCCATCTCCCCTCGGACAGGGGGAATCTACGAGCAGTACTTC.

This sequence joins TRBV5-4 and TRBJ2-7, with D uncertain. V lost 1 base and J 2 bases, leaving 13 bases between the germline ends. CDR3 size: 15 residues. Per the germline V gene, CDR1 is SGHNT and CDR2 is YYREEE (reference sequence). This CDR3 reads CASSLSAAPAYEQYF. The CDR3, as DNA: TGTGCCAGCAGCTTGTCGGCAGCCCCTGCCTACGAGCAGTACTTC. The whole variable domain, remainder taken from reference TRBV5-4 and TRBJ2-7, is ETGVTQSPTHLIKTRGQQVTLRCSSQSGHNTVSWYQQALGQGPQFIFQYYREEENGRGNFPPRFSGLQFPNYSSELNVNALELDDSALYLCASSLSAAPAYEQYFGPGTRLTVT.

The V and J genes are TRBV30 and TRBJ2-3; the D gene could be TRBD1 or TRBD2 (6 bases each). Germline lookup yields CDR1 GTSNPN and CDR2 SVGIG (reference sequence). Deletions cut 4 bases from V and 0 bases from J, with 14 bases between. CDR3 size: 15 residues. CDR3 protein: CAWTGGGSSTDTQYF. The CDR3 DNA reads TGTGCCTGGACCGGAGGGGGATCTAGCACAGATACGCAGTATTTT.

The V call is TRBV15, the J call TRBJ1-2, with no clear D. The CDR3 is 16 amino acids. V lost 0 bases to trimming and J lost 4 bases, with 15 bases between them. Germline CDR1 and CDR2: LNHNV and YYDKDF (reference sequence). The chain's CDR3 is CATSRDMEEASYGYTF. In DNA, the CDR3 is TGTGCCACCAGCAGAGACATGGAGGAGGCTTCCTATGGCTACACCTTC.

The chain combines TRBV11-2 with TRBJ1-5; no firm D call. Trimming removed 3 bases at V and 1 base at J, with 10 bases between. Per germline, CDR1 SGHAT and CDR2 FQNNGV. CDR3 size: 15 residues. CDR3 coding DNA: TGTGCCAGCAGCTTGTCACCGGCGAGCAATCAGCCCCAGCATTTT. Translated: CASSLSPASNQPQHF.